This TCR beta chain was captured by sequencing in a study of cytomegalovirus exposure and HLA in healthy donors. Broader study findings: Despite most TCR sequences being rare, some public TCRs occurred in many donors. Per published reports, the classifier diagnosed cytomegalovirus status with high specificity and sensitivity.

Clones were sequenced by immunoSEQ multiplex PCR, and TCRdb holds only the in-frame ones, with some missing. The sample has about 140,000 clones; about 89% are singletons. This CDR3 has 11 amino acids. CDR1 DFQATT and CDR2 SNEGSKA come from the germline V gene (reference sequence). This clone came up once. Its antigen is undetermined. Sequence at one end of the junction differs from germline and may be a read error. The donors belonged to the roughly 130-subject validation cohort, separate from the roughly 670-subject first cohort. This clonotype originated in a man in his late teens or twenties in good health and CMV-seronegative. The sample comprised PBMCs. This chain joins TRBV20-1 and TRBJ2-7; 7 bases line up with TRBD1. DNA of the CDR3: TGCAGTGCCTACCGACAGGGCCCTCAGCACTTC. Translated, it gives CSAYRQGPQHF.